Presented here are 24 T cell receptor beta chains from one specimen sequenced in a study of CD8+CD57+ T cells in acquired aplastic anemia listed by TCRdb under 2018. These reads were obtained on an Illumina HiSeq 2000. Profiling of TCR beta VDJ combinations and CDR3 sequences used genomic DNA as the template. TCRdb reprocessing: public reads trimmed at Q25 with fastp, clones called with MiXCR, in-frame beta chains kept. Every distinct CDR3 protein forms one entry, paired with its most common genes and DNA. Within this sample are around 400,000 distinct CDR3 sequences, with approximately 70% of them counted one time only. The leading ten clones occupy under 4.5% of the sample. The sequencing input was sorted CD4+, CD8+, or CD8+CD57+ T cells (not recorded which) from PBMCs. These receptors all come from a human donor in good health, serving as a control.

For this clonotype: Since no conserved phenylalanine or tryptophan closes the CDR3, a read error is the likely cause. It is unclear where the CDR3 begins or ends on the DNA, so no DNA is shown, and the CDR3 is as TCRdb lists it. This chain uses TRBV7-6 with TRBJ1-5. In germline, CDR1 is SGHVS, CDR2 FNYEAQ. The CDR3 is 13 residues long, ends included. Here the CDR3 reads CASSPPYDQYFGP.

In its sample, this clonotype was seen once. V is TRBV20-1 and J is TRBJ1-5, with D maybe TRBD1 (5 bases). With 4 bases removed from V and 7 bases from J, the gap between germline ends came to 14 bases. The CDR3 covers 13 residues. The V gene's germline CDR1 is DFQATT and CDR2 SNEGSKA (reference sequence). CDR3 sequence reads: CSAITTRDQPQHF. CDR3 sequence (DNA): TGCAGTGCTATCACAACCAGGGACCAGCCCCAGCATTTT.

This clonotype appeared many times. The rearrangement uses TRBV20-1 and TRBJ2-3; a possible D gene is TRBD2 (5 bases). The CDR3 runs to 12 residues. Trimming removed 7 bases from V and 4 bases from J, with 12 bases in between. Germline values: CDR1 DFQATT, CDR2 SNEGSKA (reference sequence). DNA for the CDR3: TGCAGTGTCATATCCGGGGCAGATACGCAGTATTTT. It specifies CSVISGADTQYF.

The chain employs TRBV7-9 and TRBJ2-2; D possibly uses TRBD1 or TRBD2 (5 bases each). CDR1 and CDR2 (germline): SEHNR, FQNEAQ (reference sequence). Trimming removed 7 bases from V and 13 bases from J, with 19 bases in between. The CDR3 has 13 residues. The CDR3 region has the DNA TGTGCCAGCAACCACCTCGGGACCGGAGCGCTGTTTTTT. Amino acids: CASNHLGTGALFF.

This clonotype was observed many times. V gene TRBV30 combines with J gene TRBJ1-1, with TRBD1 as a possible D gene (6 bases). CDR1 GTSNPN and CDR2 SVGIG come from the germline V gene (reference sequence). The CDR3 consists of 13 residues. V was cut by 0 bases and J by 3 bases, with 8 bases left in between. As DNA, the CDR3 is TGTGCCTGGAGTGTACAGGGAGACACTGAAGCTTTCTTT. Translation gives CAWSVQGDTEAFF.

With regard to this clonotype: Since the CDR3 does not end with the conserved phenylalanine or tryptophan, this likely comes from a read error. Because the CDR3's place on the DNA is in doubt, the DNA is left out and the CDR3 is given as listed by TCRdb. The chain uses TRBV7-9 and TRBJ1-2. CDR1 is SEHNR and CDR2 is FQNEAQ in the germline V gene (reference sequence). The CDR3 comprises 13 residues, both ends counted. The CDR3 reads CASSLVTGLSSYE.

The V call is TRBV2, the J call TRBJ2-7; D possibly corresponds to TRBD1 (6 bases). Trimming removed 5 bases from V and 6 bases from J, with 17 bases in between. The germline V gene has CDR1 SNHLY and CDR2 FYNNEI. CDR3 length equals 14 residues. This chain's CDR3 is CASSLRGGACEQYF. As DNA, the CDR3 is TGTGCCAGCAGTTTGAGAGGGGGAGCCTGCGAGCAGTACTTC.

The genes are TRBV29-1 and TRBJ2-7; TRBD2 matches 7 bases. Per the germline V gene, CDR1 is SQVTM and CDR2 is ANQGSEA. The CDR3 consists of 15 residues. CDR3 nucleotide sequence: TGCAGTGCTTCGACCCAGCGGGGCAGCTCCTACGAGCAGTACTTC. This encodes CSASTQRGSSYEQYF.

With regard to this clonotype: The conserved phenylalanine or tryptophan normally closing the CDR3 is absent here, so this likely arose from a read error. Because the CDR3's place on the DNA is in doubt, the DNA is left out and the CDR3 is given as listed by TCRdb. V gene TRBV7-9 combines with J gene TRBJ1-2; the table's D call TRBD1 went unverified against the DNA. The CDR3 extends over 13 residues, inclusive of both ends. Germline CDR1 and CDR2: SEHNR and FQNEAQ (reference sequence). The CDR3: CASSLGTKYAPPL.

With respect to this clonotype: The final CDR3 position lacks the conserved phenylalanine or tryptophan, pointing to a likely read error. The chain recombines TRBV4-1 with TRBJ2-5, with TRBD1 matching 9 bases. The CDR3 has 13 amino acids. Losses at the gene ends were 5 bases for V and 4 bases for J; bases not matched to a gene: 2. Germline V gene data show CDR1 as MGHRA and CDR2 as YSYEKL. The CDR3 region has the DNA TGCGCCAGCAGCTGGGACAGGGCAGAGACCCAGTACCTC. Encoded protein: CASSWDRAETQYL.

For this clonotype: The final CDR3 position lacks the conserved phenylalanine or tryptophan, pointing to a likely read error. It is unclear where the CDR3 begins or ends on the DNA, so no DNA is shown, and the CDR3 is as TCRdb lists it. CDR3 amino acids: CASSPGETPYQEP. V is TRBV7-8 and J is TRBJ2-7; whether TRBD2, the table's D call, matches the DNA was not checked. A total of 13 residues make up the CDR3, ends included. Germline loops: CDR1 SGHVS, CDR2 FQNEAQ.

In regard to this clonotype: One junction end disagrees with the germline gene, perhaps due to a read error. The genes are TRBV9 and TRBJ1-4, with no clear D. The CDR3 sequence is 14 residues long. Germline CDR1 is SGDLS and CDR2 is YYNGEE. For the CDR3, the DNA is TGTGCCAGCAGTACGGGAGCAGCGCGCAATAATTCACTTTTT. Translating it yields CASSTGAARNNSLF.

As regards this clonotype: A much larger clonotype is one base distant, so this may be a read error. The J gene is TRBJ1-2, the V gene TRBV30; possibly TRBD1 for D (5 bases). The germline V gene encodes CDR1 GTSNPN and CDR2 SVGIG (reference sequence). CDR3 length equals 15 residues. CDR3 sequence (DNA): TGTGCCTGGTCGGCGGGGGACGAACCTAACTATGGCCACACCTTC. Its protein is CAWSAGDEPNYGHTF.

This clonotype has ten or more counts. The J gene is TRBJ1-1, the V gene TRBV6-2 or TRBV6-3; D is possibly TRBD1 (5 bases). Germline lookup yields CDR1 MNHEY and CDR2 SVGEGT. The V end lost 7 bases, the J end lost 5 bases, and 14 bases lay between the germline ends. The CDR3 extends over 13 amino acids. In nucleotides, the CDR3 is TGTGCCAGCACCGCCTGGCAGGGTACTGAAGCTTTCTTT. It encodes CASTAWQGTEAFF.

V and J are TRBV5-1 and TRBJ1-6; D gene ambiguous. The CDR3 has 15 residues. Germline V lookup: CDR1 SGHRS, CDR2 YFSETQ. V was trimmed by 4 bases and J by 7 bases, leaving 15 bases between them. This CDR3 is CASSPNWEGNSPLHF. The CDR3 nucleotides are TGCGCCAGCAGCCCGAACTGGGAAGGAAATTCACCCCTCCACTTT. The full variable domain, completed using reference TRBV5-1 and TRBJ1-6, is KAGVTQTPRYLIKTRGQQVTLSCSPISGHRSVSWYQQTPGQGLQFLFEYFSETQRNKGNFPGRFSGRQFSNSRSEMNVSTLELGDSALYLCASSPNWEGNSPLHFGNGTRLTVT.

This clonotype was counted a single time. The rearrangement links TRBV7-9 to TRBJ1-6; no definite D call. Germline CDR1 and CDR2: SEHNR and FQNEAQ (reference sequence). The V end lost 6 bases, the J end lost 7 bases, and 10 bases lay between the germline ends. The CDR3 extends over 13 amino acids. CDR3 residues: CASRQQLNSPLHF. Here the CDR3 DNA reads TGTGCCAGCAGACAACAGTTAAATTCACCCCTCCACTTT.

As concerns this clonotype: At one end the junction does not follow the germline gene, possibly because of a read error. The rearrangement links TRBV20-1 to TRBJ2-2; 10 bases map to TRBD2. The germline gives CDR1 DFQATT, CDR2 SNEGSKA (reference sequence). The CDR3 has 15 residues. In DNA, the CDR3 is TGCAGTGCTAGCCGTCTAGCGGGGGTCGCCGGGGAGCCGTTTTTT. Its protein product is CSASRLAGVAGEPFF.

CDR3 bases: TGTGCCAGTAGCAATCCCGGGACAGGGGTTAGCTACACCTTC. This sequence encodes CASSNPGTGVSYTF. The chain employs TRBV19 and TRBJ1-2; 10 bases match TRBD1. V trimming: 6 bases; J trimming: 9 bases; junction bases outside the gene matches: 10. Germline V gene data show CDR1 as LNHDA and CDR2 as SQIVND (reference sequence). The CDR3 is made up of 14 amino acids.

Points on this clonotype: Its ends do not fully match the called genes, so a read error is possible. This sequence joins TRBV12-3 or TRBV12-4 and TRBJ1-4, with a possible D match to TRBD1 (5 bases). The CDR3 covers 13 residues. CDR3 amino acids: CASSFKGNESLFF. The CDR3 nucleotides read TGTGCCAGCAGTTTCAAGGGGAATGAAAGCCTGTTCTTT.

There are many counts of this clonotype. This chain uses TRBV12-3 or TRBV12-4 with TRBJ1-6; tentatively, D is TRBD1 (6 bases). Trimming took 5 bases from V and 4 from J, leaving 18 bases between them. The CDR3 has 17 residues. CDR3: CASSKKTQGSYNSPLHF. CDR3 in DNA: TGTGCCAGCAGTAAAAAGACCCAGGGGAGTTATAATTCACCCCTCCACTTT.

Comment on this clonotype: The conserved phenylalanine or tryptophan is not found at the CDR3 terminus, so this likely reflects a read error. No DNA is shown, since the ends of the CDR3 on it are uncertain; the CDR3 is the one TCRdb lists. The chain recombines TRBV7-3 with TRBJ2-1; TRBD1, the table's D call, lacks a check against the DNA. Germline V gives CDR1 SGHTA, CDR2 FQGTGA. The length of the CDR3 is 13 amino acids, counting both ends. The CDR3 spells CASGLMGPGSDYT.

This rearrangement joins TRBV7-2 to TRBJ1-4; D gene ambiguous. This CDR3 region has 13 residues. Trimming shortened V by 4 bases and J by 15 bases, and 18 bases separated the two germline ends. The germline V gene has CDR1 SGHTA and CDR2 FQGNSA. CDR3 DNA: TGTGCCAGCAGCTGGCCGGCTACCGAATTCTTGTTTTTT. Protein sequence: CASSWPATEFLFF.

J is TRBJ1-2 and V is TRBV20-1; D is ambiguous. CDR1 DFQATT and CDR2 SNEGSKA come from the germline V gene (reference sequence). The CDR3 has 13 residues. Trimming took off 2 bases at V and 6 bases at J, with 13 bases between the two ends. CDR3 protein: CSARLPTAHGYTF. CDR3 DNA: TGCAGTGCTAGACTCCCCACCGCCCATGGCTACACCTTC.

The chain links TRBV6-5 to TRBJ1-2; D is undetermined. V was clipped by 0 bases and J by 6 bases, with 17 bases between them. The germline gives CDR1 MNHEY, CDR2 SVGAGI. The CDR3 is made up of 16 amino acids. The CDR3 loop is CASSYSSVTLPDGYTF. The CDR3 coding sequence is TGTGCCAGCAGTTACTCATCGGTTACCCTTCCGGATGGCTACACCTTC.